These 20 T cell receptor beta chains originate from one sample sequenced in a study of cytomegalovirus exposure and HLA in healthy donors (dated by TCRdb to about 2017). Library preparation was by the immunoSEQ multiplex PCR assay. The multiplex PCR relied on a mix of 60 forward primers for TCR Vbeta segments and 13 reverse primers for TCR Jbeta segments. In TCRdb, the immuneACCESS table is reduced to in-frame sequences with V and J assigned. These tables do not hold every clone; where another copy was compared, an unresolved V gene accounts for under half, and the others remain unexplained. This sample holds about 150,000 clones; around 76% were observed only once. Jointly, the top ten make up roughly 1.6% of the sample. Sample: PBMCs. Every receptor here comes from a man aged 35 to 55 in good health and CMV-seronegative.

The chain is built from TRBV7-2 and TRBJ2-1; 8 positions match TRBD2. This CDR3 contains 16 residues. V dropped 5 bases and J dropped 1; count of bases not matched to a gene: 7. Germline CDR1 and CDR2: SGHTA and FQGNSA. The CDR3 DNA is TGTGCCAGCAGCCTCACGGGAGGGCGTTCCTACAATGAGCAGTTCTTC. It encodes CASSLTGGRSYNEQFF.

Notes on this clone: The sample holds other DNA sequences that translate to the same CDR3. The chain links TRBV2 to TRBJ2-3; tentatively, D is TRBD2 (6 bases). V was cut by 0 bases and J by 4 bases, with 17 bases left in between. The CDR3 runs 17 residues. Germline V gene sequence: CDR1 SNHLY, CDR2 FYNNEI. The CDR3 DNA reads TGTGCCAGCAGTGAAGCGCTTCCGGGAGACGGGGCAGATACGCAGTATTTT. Residues: CASSEALPGDGADTQYF. Full variable domain (remainder filled in from reference TRBV2 and TRBJ2-3): EPEVTQTPSHQVTQMGQEVILRCVPISNHLYFYWYRQILGQKVEFLVSFYNNEISEKSEIFDDQFSVERPDGSNFTLKIRSTKLEDSAMYFCASSEALPGDGADTQYFGPGTRLTVL.

This rearrangement joins TRBV29-1 to TRBJ2-3; 8 bases agree with TRBD2. There are 15 residues in the CDR3. After removal of 7 bases from V and 2 bases from J, the junction contained 11 bases not matched to a gene. In germline, CDR1 is SQVTM, CDR2 ANQGSEA. The CDR3 reads CSGFLAGTITDTQYF. Written as DNA, the CDR3 is TGCAGCGGCTTCCTAGCGGGCACTATCACAGATACGCAGTATTTT.

V is TRBV7-9 and J is TRBJ1-2; a weak D match, TRBD1 (5 bases). V shed 1 base and J shed 5 bases, with 14 bases lying between them. Germline V gene lookup returns CDR1 SEHNR and CDR2 FQNEAQ (reference sequence). This CDR3 comprises 15 residues. The CDR3 reads CASSLEGVAFYGYTF. Here the CDR3 DNA reads TGTGCCAGCAGCTTAGAAGGGGTCGCGTTTTATGGCTACACCTTC.

The rearrangement joins TRBV27 to TRBJ1-4; 7 positions agree with TRBD1. The trim removed 6 bases at V and 3 bases at J, leaving 4 bases unmatched. Germline V gene sequence: CDR1 MNHEY, CDR2 SMNVEV (reference sequence). CDR3 length: 14 residues. The CDR3 here is CASSATGSNEKLFF. CDR3 nucleotides: TGTGCCAGCAGCGCGACAGGGTCTAATGAAAAACTGTTTTTT.

The CDR3 sequence: CASSLVRAGGTEAFF. The CDR3 nucleotides read TGTGCCAGCAGCTTAGTAAGGGCGGGGGGCACTGAAGCTTTCTTT. V and J are TRBV11-2 and TRBJ1-1; TRBD1 is a possible D gene (5 bases). Germline-derived CDR1 and CDR2 are SGHAT and FQNNGV. The V end was cut by 1 base, the J end by 4 bases, with 13 bases between. The CDR3 length is 15 residues.

V and J are TRBV18 and TRBJ1-1; unclear D gene. V shed 3 bases and J shed 5 bases, with 13 bases lying between them. The CDR3 covers 14 residues. CDR1 is KGHSH and CDR2 is LQKENI in the germline V gene. CDR3 sequence: CASSPPGRGTEAFF. For the CDR3, the DNA is TGTGCCAGCTCACCCCCTGGGCGCGGGACTGAAGCTTTCTTT. Supplemented by reference TRBV18 and TRBJ1-1, the full variable domain reads NAGVMQNPRHLVRRRGQEARLRCSPMKGHSHVYWYRQLPEEGLKFMVYLQKENIIDESGMPKERFSAEFPKEGPSILRIQQVVRGDSAAYFCASSPPGRGTEAFFGQGTRLTVV.

J is TRBJ2-6 and V is TRBV2, with 7 bases that match TRBD1. CDR1 and CDR2 from the germline V gene are SNHLY and FYNNEI. The CDR3 covers 17 residues. J was trimmed by 0 bases and V by 6 bases; bases with no gene match: 8. The CDR3 spells CASSGGQASSGANVLTF. The DNA for the CDR3 is TGTGCCAGCAGCGGCGGACAGGCCAGCTCTGGGGCCAACGTCCTGACTTTC.

The V gene is TRBV19, the J gene TRBJ2-1; the match to TRBD2 covers 9 bases. CDR1 and CDR2 from the germline V gene are LNHDA and SQIVND (reference sequence). The CDR3 sequence is 15 residues long. Trimming cost V 6 bases and J 5 bases; bases outside gene matches: 8. As DNA, the CDR3 is TGTGCCAGTAGCCTGACTAGCGGAAACCACAATGAGCAGTTCTTC. It specifies CASSLTSGNHNEQFF.

The rearrangement uses TRBV5-1 and TRBJ1-4, with D possibly being TRBD1 (6 bases). V lost 2 bases, J lost 4 bases, and 9 bases lay in between. Germline V gene data show CDR1 as SGHRS and CDR2 as YFSETQ. This CDR3 comprises 14 residues. The CDR3 is CASSFGQLNEKLFF. The CDR3, as DNA: TGCGCCAGCAGCTTCGGACAGCTTAATGAAAAACTGTTTTTT.

CDR3 DNA sequence: TGTGCCTGGAGTGTACGGGCGGGCGAGCAGTTCTTC. Protein product: CAWSVRAGEQFF. The chain employs TRBV30 and TRBJ2-1, with D tentatively TRBD2 (5 bases). This CDR3 contains 12 residues. The V and J ends lost 0 bases and 10 bases respectively, with 10 bases between them. Germline CDR1 reads GTSNPN; CDR2 reads SVGIG (reference sequence). Variable domain in full (rest from reference TRBV30 and TRBJ2-1): SQTIHQWPATLVQPVGSPLSLECTVEGTSNPNLYWYRQAAGRGLQLLFYSVGIGQISSEVPQNLSASRPQDRQFILSSKKLLLSDSGFYLCAWSVRAGEQFFGPGTRLTVL.

The chain uses TRBV5-8 and TRBJ2-2, with 13 bases fitting TRBD2. Trimming removed 2 bases from V and 3 bases from J; junction bases left unmatched: 4. The CDR3 length is 17 residues. Germline CDR1 is SGHTS and CDR2 is YDEGEE. The CDR3 region is CASSLGTSGKYTGELFF. The CDR3 bases are TGTGCCAGCAGCTTAGGGACTAGCGGGAAATACACCGGGGAGCTGTTTTTT.

This chain joins TRBV5-1 and TRBJ1-2; TRBD1 aligns across 7 bases. The V segment lost 4 bases and the J segment 4 bases; nucleotides outside the gene matches: 7. This CDR3 is 14 amino acids long. Germline V gives CDR1 SGHRS, CDR2 YFSETQ. The CDR3 DNA follows: TGCGCCAGCAGCCAAACAGGGGATCGCTATGGCTACACCTTC. Its translation: CASSQTGDRYGYTF.

Concerning this clone itself: One end of the junction is discordant with germline, which a read error may explain. The CDR3 spells CSSSLARTPGQGAHTIYF. CDR3 DNA: TGTTCCAGCAGCTTAGCGAGAACCCCGGGACAGGGGGCACACACCATATATTTT. The chain uses TRBV7-9 and TRBJ1-3, with 12 bases matching TRBD1. The germline V gene has CDR1 SEHNR and CDR2 FQNEAQ (reference sequence). This CDR3 contains 18 residues.

The chain combines TRBV4-1 with TRBJ2-5; D uncertain. The CDR3 totals 18 residues. Trimming removed 1 base at V and 1 base at J, with 19 bases between. CDR1 and CDR2 from the germline V gene are MGHRA and YSYEKL. The CDR3 DNA sequence: TGCGCCAGCAGCCAAGCCATGATGCGGCGGAGCGTCCAAGAGACCCAGTACTTC. Protein: CASSQAMMRRSVQETQYF.

This CDR3 reads CASIHPLLNSDTQYF. The DNA of the CDR3 is TGTGCCAGCATTCATCCTCTACTTAATTCAGATACGCAGTATTTT. This chain joins TRBV2 and TRBJ2-3; D is uncertain. CDR3 size: 15 residues. V was trimmed by 7 bases and J by 4 bases, leaving 18 bases between them. Germline CDR1 reads SNHLY; CDR2 reads FYNNEI. Full variable domain (missing parts from reference TRBV2 and TRBJ2-3): EPEVTQTPSHQVTQMGQEVILRCVPISNHLYFYWYRQILGQKVEFLVSFYNNEISEKSEIFDDQFSVERPDGSNFTLKIRSTKLEDSAMYFCASIHPLLNSDTQYFGPGTRLTVL.

V gene TRBV9 combines with J gene TRBJ2-3, with D maybe TRBD1 (5 bases). The CDR3 consists of 16 residues. Germline CDR1 is SGDLS and CDR2 is YYNGEE. The ends were cut back, 1 base at V and 3 bases at J, with 15 bases in the middle. The CDR3 reads CASSVLQGESTDTQYF. CDR3 DNA sequence: TGTGCCAGCAGCGTACTGCAGGGTGAGAGTACAGATACGCAGTATTTT.

The sample holds one count of this clone. This sequence joins TRBV5-1 and TRBJ1-1; D is possibly TRBD1 (6 bases). CDR3 length: 13 residues. V lost 5 bases and J 0 bases, leaving 8 bases between the germline ends. In germline, CDR1 is SGHRS, CDR2 YFSETQ. The CDR3 DNA follows: TGCGCCAGCAGTCAGGGGATGAACACTGAAGCTTTCTTT. Protein: CASSQGMNTEAFF.

V usage is TRBV6-7 and J usage is TRBJ2-7; possibly TRBD2 for D (6 bases). TRBV6-7 is noted as an ORF with a role that remains uncertain. The V and J ends lost 0 bases and 1 base respectively, with 22 bases between them. The CDR3 loop spans 19 amino acids. The CDR3 sequence: CASSYSAGHTVTRSYEQYF. For the CDR3, the DNA is TGTGCCAGCAGTTACTCAGCGGGTCATACCGTCACGAGATCCTACGAGCAGTACTTC.

V usage is TRBV30 and J usage is TRBJ2-5; a possible D gene is TRBD2 (6 bases). Trimming left V 2 bases short and J 1 base short, with 8 bases between. Looked up from germline, CDR1 is GTSNPN and CDR2 is SVGIG (reference sequence). The CDR3 is 13 residues long. This CDR3 is CAWSRGLQETQYF. CDR3 nucleotides: TGTGCCTGGAGTCGGGGACTCCAAGAGACCCAGTACTTC.